This TCR beta chain came from a study of shared clonotypes between healthy human individuals (dated by TCRdb to 2020 to 2021). Study-wide context: A couple of women and three men aged 18 to 49 years were included in the cohort. Per donor, three plates each were used for CD4 naive and CD4 memory, two for CD8 naive, and one for CD8 memory. To estimate repertoire size and how much clonotypes are shared between individuals, the study performed deep sequencing of blood TCR repertoires from a handful of healthy adults. To increase sequencing depth and limit assay-specific biases, different laboratories used diverse techniques to prepare libraries and sequence TCR repertoires. Leukapheresis yielded between about 0.9 and 9.5 billion PBMCs per donor.

Ends trimmed: V by 5 bases, J by 15 bases; bases unmatched to a gene: 10. CDR1 MNHNY and CDR2 SVGAGI are derived from the germline V gene (reference sequence). Measured from the cysteine to the phenylalanine, the CDR3 is 13 residues long. Kept here is only the CDR3 DNA, which spans 39 bases and is read in frame from base 1. Using the deep immunoSEQ assay, TCR CDR3 regions were amplified from genomic DNA by multiplex PCR. Extracted genomic DNA from each cell subset was spread evenly across all wells of several immunoSEQ 96-well plates, with each plate serving as a replicate. For sorted subsets, each replicate PCR was loaded with around 200 ng genomic DNA, equivalent to some 31,000 T cell genomes. The purified libraries were quantified using a Qubit 3.0 fluorometer, sized with a Bioanalyzer 2100, and then quantified again using the KAPA Library Quantification kit. A separate single-read 150-cycle Illumina NextSeq 550 flow cell was used to sequence each immunoSEQ 96-well plate. The authors' pipeline ran thus. Because the immunoSEQ output held only junctional sequences and lacked quality scores, the filtering could not match the filtering applied to full-length reads. Sequences were annotated with PyIR, a Python wrapper for IgBLAST v1.9, and V/J genes and CDR3 were assigned using IMGT germline references. Reads were removed for weak V/J assignments (E-value above 1e-6), missing CDR3, stop codons, out-of-frame junctions, or ambiguous translated residues. A V3J clonotype was defined by an identical inferred V gene, J gene, and CDR3 amino acid sequence. To compute the percentage overlap between repertoires, the number of shared unique clonotypes was divided by the size of the smaller repertoire. Repertoire richness was assessed with RTK rarefaction, the Chao1 estimator, and Recon v2.1 estimates of unobserved clonotypes. For all TCRbeta clonotypes obtained by the gDNA method from a few donors, generation probabilities were computed with OLGA. The table was pulled from immuneACCESS by TCRdb, which kept in-frame rearrangements only. Such tables lose some clones; where checked, under half of the loss comes from unresolved V genes, and the rest has no known cause. The DNA was the basis for D and trimming; V, J and clone size are from that table. For this sample the table gives 550,000 to 700,000 clones, of which around 73% were detected only once. Clones ranked in the top ten supply around 2% of the sample.

Healthy HIV-negative adults with no recently reported acute infections or vaccinations were included as donors. Every donor was a Caucasian adult residing in Nashville, Tennessee, USA. Magnetic negative selection was used to enrich CD4+ T cells, after which naive cells were positively selected on CD45RA and the negative fraction became the memory subset. Blood was collected by leukapheresis, and PBMCs were isolated by Ficoll-Histopaque density gradient centrifugation and then cryopreserved in liquid nitrogen vapor phase. Purity and quantity of every magnetically sorted T cell population were checked by analytical flow cytometry. From each sorted fraction, genomic DNA was isolated and quantified by UV absorbance on a Nanodrop 2000c. The paper's findings and limits, for the study overall: Based on pairwise subsampling, the degree of clonotype sharing among donors was expected to be affected by sequencing depth. Naive subsets generally had larger estimated clonotype richness than memory subsets did. Incomplete sequencing was indicated by rarefaction of sorted-subset datasets, despite the large sequencing depth. Clonotypes shared by all four sorted-subset donors showed higher generation probabilities than non-shared clonotypes. When four donors were compared, the shared fraction of clonotypes was about 5.5% for naive CD4, roughly 3.3% for naive CD8, more than 2% for memory CD4, and about 0.36% for memory CD8. The small number of donors limited the genetic and exposure-history diversity represented. Sampling was restricted to blood, and TCR repertoires in tissue are likely to differ from TCR repertoires in blood.

Concerning this clone: Its antigen has not been determined. No base qualities exist here, and no much larger clone lies one base off it.

Here the chain combines TRBV6-6 and TRBJ2-1, and 10 junction bases match TRBD2. Specimen: memory CD4+ T cells sorted from blood. In light of the paper, this sample's cell subset or site label describes: CD45RA-negative fraction. This receptor was identified in a woman aged 25-40 years in good health. The CDR3 in this case is CASSPRASGSPFF. The DNA reads TGTGCCAGCAGTCCCCGGGCTAGCGGGAGTCCGTTCTTC.